This T cell receptor beta chain originates from a study of human T cells and chemical hapten exposure. Study background: Across samples, TCR yields varied, mostly owing to small differences in pooled library volumes.

This clonotype appeared a few times. The antigen is undetermined. The V gene lost 5 bases and the J gene lost 7 bases, with 15 bases spanning the gap. Germline loops: CDR1 SGHNT, CDR2 YYREEE (reference sequence). The CDR3 spans 13 residues. Total RNA extraction was carried out from unfractionated whole blood. General study results and limits: DPC sensitization did not alter TCRs above 1 in 1000 frequency.

Individual cDNA molecules (in the library) carried attached unique molecular identifiers. Methods used by the authors: Samples held a median of approximately 96,000 TCRs, range 23,224–690,600. TCRdb ran MiXCR on the reads and lists one entry per CDR3 protein. Clone size and V and J calls follow TCRdb, not the original study. This sample carries about 120,000 distinct CDR3 sequences, roughly 8.5% of them seen once, and the ten largest clones take 1.3% to 1.5%. This chain uses TRBV5-4 with TRBJ1-2; D possibly corresponds to TRBD1 (5 bases). The sample consisted of whole blood. The receptor was isolated from a human donor in good health. Some clones in this sample may be carry-over from other donors' samples. The CDR3 is CASRGEQGGGYTF. Here the CDR3 DNA reads TGTGCCAGCAGAGGAGAGCAGGGCGGTGGCTACACCTTC.